The source of this T cell receptor beta chain is a study of OX40 agonist ivuxolimab in advanced cancers. Germline V lookup: CDR1 GTSNPN, CDR2 SVGIG (reference sequence). V was shortened by 7 bases and J by 5 bases, with 7 bases between the two germline ends. There are 10 residues in the CDR3. The table came from immunoSEQ multiplex PCR; TCRdb's copy has only in-frame clones and leaves some out. The sample holds 55,000 to 70,000 clones, about 85% seen once. This sequence originates from an adult with an advanced solid tumor such as melanoma, head and neck, liver or kidney cancer. The specimen comprised CD4+ or CD8+ T cells sorted from blood, sampled in a trial of the OX40 agonist ivuxolimab. The chain joins TRBV30 to TRBJ2-3; D might be TRBD2 (5 bases). The CDR3 here is CAFGGDTQYF. CDR3 in DNA: TGTGCCTTCGGAGGAGATACGCAGTATTTT.